Below are 4 T cell receptor beta chains sequenced from a single sample in a study of blood T cell repertoires in COVID-19. Only in-frame clones appear in the TCRdb table, and some are missing; sequencing was by immunoSEQ multiplex PCR. The top ten clones hold 4% to 5.5% of a sample with about 200,000 clones, over 75% of them seen once. Material: peripheral blood. All receptors come from a human donor in a cohort sampled during active COVID-19.

The rearrangement links TRBV7-2 to TRBJ1-2; no firm D call. Looked up from germline, CDR1 is SGHTA and CDR2 is FQGNSA. The germline V and J ends were trimmed by 0 bases and 2 bases, with 10 bases remaining between them. The CDR3 is made up of 15 amino acids. In DNA form, the CDR3 reads TGTGCCAGCAGCTTAGCGGCACAGCCGAACTATGGCTACACCTTC. Protein product: CASSLAAQPNYGYTF.

The V and J genes are TRBV3-1 (or the pseudogene TRBV3-2) and TRBJ2-7; the match to TRBD1 covers 8 bases. Trimming removed 6 bases from V and 2 bases from J; junction bases left unmatched: 6. Germline V gene lookup returns CDR1 LGHDT and CDR2 YNNKEL (reference sequence). The CDR3 consists of 14 residues. In nucleotides, the CDR3 is TGTGCCAGCAGGCCCGGGACAGGTCCCTACGAGCAGTACTTC. Protein product: CASRPGTGPYEQYF.

This clone appeared a single time. This chain uses TRBV11-2 with TRBJ2-7, with a tentative D call TRBD1 (7 bases). Between the trimmed V and J ends, which lost 5 bases and 0 bases, there was a span of 17 bases. In germline, CDR1 is SGHAT, CDR2 FQNNGV. CDR3 size: 16 residues. CDR3 coding DNA: TGTGCCAGCAGCCCGGGGGCGGGGACAGTCTCCTACGAGCAGTACTTC. It translates to CASSPGAGTVSYEQYF.

The V and J genes are TRBV7-9 and TRBJ2-1; 9 bases agree with TRBD2. V was clipped by 5 bases and J by 7 bases; unmatched bases: 9. Germline V CDR1 and CDR2: SEHNR, FQNEAQ (reference sequence). The CDR3 covers 15 residues. The CDR3 nucleotides are TGTGCCAGCAGCCTATTTAGCGGGAGTGGTAATGAGCAGTTCTTC. It translates to CASSLFSGSGNEQFF. The whole variable domain, filled in from reference TRBV7-9 and TRBJ2-1, reads DTGVSQNPRHKITKRGQNVTFRCDPISEHNRLYWYRQTLGQGPEFLTYFQNEAQLEKSRLLSDRFSAERPKGSFSTLEIQRTEQGDSAMYLCASSLFSGSGNEQFFGPGTRLTVL.